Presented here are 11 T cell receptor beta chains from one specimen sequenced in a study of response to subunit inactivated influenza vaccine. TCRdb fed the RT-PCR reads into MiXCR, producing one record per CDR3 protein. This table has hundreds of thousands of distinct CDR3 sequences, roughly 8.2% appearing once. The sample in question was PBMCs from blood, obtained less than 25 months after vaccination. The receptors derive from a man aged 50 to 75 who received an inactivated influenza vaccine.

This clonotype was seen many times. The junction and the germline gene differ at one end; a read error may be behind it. CDR3 nucleotides: TGTGCCAGCAGCTTGGGCAGGGAAGAGACCCAGTACTTC. Translated, it gives CASSLGREETQYF. The chain has TRBV5-1 and TRBJ2-5; TRBD1 might be the D (5 bases). Germline V gene sequence: CDR1 SGHRS, CDR2 YFSETQ. The CDR3 contains 13 residues.

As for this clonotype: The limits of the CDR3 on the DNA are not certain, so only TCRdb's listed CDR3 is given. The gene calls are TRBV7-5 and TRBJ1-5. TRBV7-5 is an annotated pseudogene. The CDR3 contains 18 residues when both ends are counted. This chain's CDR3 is CISVSERSPLGMDQPQHF.

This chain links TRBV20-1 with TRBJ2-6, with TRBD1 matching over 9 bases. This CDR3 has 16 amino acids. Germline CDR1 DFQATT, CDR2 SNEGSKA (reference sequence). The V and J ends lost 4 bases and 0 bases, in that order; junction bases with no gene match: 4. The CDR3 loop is CSATGQGISGANVLTF. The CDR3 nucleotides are TGCAGTGCTACCGGACAGGGGATCTCTGGGGCCAACGTCCTGACTTTC.

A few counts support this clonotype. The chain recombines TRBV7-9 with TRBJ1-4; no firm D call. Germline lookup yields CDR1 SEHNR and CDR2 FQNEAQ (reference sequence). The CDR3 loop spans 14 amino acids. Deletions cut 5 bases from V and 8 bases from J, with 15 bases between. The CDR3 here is CASSQTPVEEKLFF. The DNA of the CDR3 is TGTGCCAGCAGCCAGACCCCGGTGGAGGAAAAACTGTTTTTT.

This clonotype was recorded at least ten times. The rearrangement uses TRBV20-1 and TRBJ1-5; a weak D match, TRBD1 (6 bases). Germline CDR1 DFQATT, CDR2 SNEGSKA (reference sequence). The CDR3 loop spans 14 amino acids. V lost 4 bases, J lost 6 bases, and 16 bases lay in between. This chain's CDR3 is CSATGAGWSQPQHF. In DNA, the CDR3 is TGCAGTGCTACAGGGGCGGGATGGAGTCAGCCCCAGCATTTT.

CDR3 sequence (DNA): TGCGCCAGCAGCTTCCTACAGGGGGAGGCCGGGGAGCTGTTTTTT. Protein sequence: CASSFLQGEAGELFF. The chain recombines TRBV5-1 with TRBJ2-2; 8 bases match TRBD1. From germline, CDR1 is SGHRS and CDR2 YFSETQ. CDR3 length: 15 residues. J was trimmed by 6 bases and V by 2 bases; bases with no gene match: 6.

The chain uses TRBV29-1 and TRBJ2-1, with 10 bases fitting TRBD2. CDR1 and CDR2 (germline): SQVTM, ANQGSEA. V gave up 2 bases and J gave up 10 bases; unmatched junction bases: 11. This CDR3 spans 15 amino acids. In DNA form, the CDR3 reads TGCAGCGTTGAAACTTGGACTAGCGGTCAAGGCGAGCAGTTCTTC. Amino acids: CSVETWTSGQGEQFF.

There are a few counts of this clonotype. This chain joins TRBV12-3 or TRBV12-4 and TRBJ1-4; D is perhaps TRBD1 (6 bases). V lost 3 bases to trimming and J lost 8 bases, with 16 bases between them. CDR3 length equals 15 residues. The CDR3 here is CASSLRPGAGEKLFF. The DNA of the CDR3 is TGTGCCAGCAGTTTGCGCCCGGGGGCAGGGGAAAAACTGTTTTTT.

CDR3 residues: CASREPGQGDYEQYF. Here the CDR3 DNA reads TGTGCCAGCAGGGAGCCGGGACAGGGGGACTACGAGCAGTACTTC. V gene TRBV28 combines with J gene TRBJ2-7; 11 nucleotides align to TRBD1. CDR1 is MDHEN, CDR2 SYDVKM, per germline. Losses at the gene ends were 6 bases for V and 3 bases for J; bases not matched to a gene: 7. This CDR3 region has 15 residues.

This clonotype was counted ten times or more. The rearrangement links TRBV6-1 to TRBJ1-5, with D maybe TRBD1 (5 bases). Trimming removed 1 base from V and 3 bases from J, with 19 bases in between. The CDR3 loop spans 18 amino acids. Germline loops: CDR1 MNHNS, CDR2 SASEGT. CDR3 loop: CASSEDRKSSLNNQPQHF. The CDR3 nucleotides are TGTGCCAGCAGTGAAGACAGGAAATCGTCGCTTAACAATCAGCCCCAGCATTTT.

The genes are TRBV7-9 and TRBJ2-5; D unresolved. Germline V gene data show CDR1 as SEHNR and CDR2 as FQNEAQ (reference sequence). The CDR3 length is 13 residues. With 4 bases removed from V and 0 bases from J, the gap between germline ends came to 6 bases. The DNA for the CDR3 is TGTGCCAGCAGCTCTTCCAACCAAGAGACCCAGTACTTC. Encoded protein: CASSSSNQETQYF.